This T cell receptor beta chain was recovered during a study of blood T cells in healthy people across ages. Alongside a J-beta primer mix, a sample-barcoded 5' primer served in a second PCR lasting 7 to 11 cycles. MiXCR was run by TCRdb on the 5' RACE reads, yielding one entry per CDR3 protein. The data hold 600,000 to 900,000 distinct CDR3 sequences, with around 25% observed a single time. Total RNA was extracted at no less than 6 micrograms per sample. This clonotype showed up just a few times. The antigen remains unidentified. Study observations and caveats: The unknown donor CMV status may have confounded expanded clonotype changes.

The germline V gene has CDR1 SNHLY and CDR2 FYNNEI. The trim removed 4 bases at V and 4 bases at J, leaving 2 bases unmatched. This CDR3 comprises 14 residues. These same records also appear under a second study, on T cells of mothers and their children.

The gene calls are TRBV2 and TRBJ1-4, with TRBD1 matching over 8 bases. Sequenced material: blood. The sequence was obtained from a boy between 10 and 17 years old in good health. CDR3 amino acids: CASSVDRGNEKLFF. The CDR3, as DNA: TGTGCCAGCAGTGTCGACAGGGGTAATGAAAAACTGTTTTTT.